The T cell receptor beta chain under discussion was sequenced for a study of molecular identifiers for immune sequencing clone quantification. The CDR3 spans 18 residues. Worth noting for this clonotype: Given a much more abundant clone one base away, this may be a read error.

TCRdb reanalysed the PCR reads using MiXCR and keeps one entry per CDR3 protein. Of about half a million distinct CDR3 sequences listed, roughly 25% are singletons. Each library that profiled naive CD8 cells came from roughly 20,000 to 1,000,000 sorted cells with 10%, 30% or 50% RNA. What was sequenced was naive CD8+ T cells from blood, with Jurkat cell RNA spiked in. Subset specified: FACS-sorted CD8+CD4-CCR7+CD45RA+ naive T cells. The sequence was obtained from a human donor in good health. Some libraries in this study had Jurkat cell RNA spiked in. The chain combines TRBV12-3 or TRBV12-4 with TRBJ2-3; 7 bases are a match to TRBD1. The CDR3 DNA is TGTGCCAGCAGTTCCCACCCGGGACAGAATCCCTCCACAGGTACGCAGTATTTT. This gives the protein CASSSHPGQNPSTGTQYF.